What follows is one T cell receptor beta chain and its context. Generated by immunoSEQ multiplex PCR, the TCRdb table keeps only in-frame clones and is missing some. Of some 87,000 clones listed, about 90% are singletons. This sample was taken from a study of blood T cell repertoires in COVID-19. The sample taken for sequencing was peripheral blood. This clonotype originated in a human donor with COVID-19, enrolled during active disease. The donor label of this sample is uncertain.

This CDR3 is CASSLGAGVGYNEQFF. In DNA form, the CDR3 reads TGTGCCAGCAGCCTGGGGGCGGGAGTGGGATACAATGAGCAGTTCTTC. The chain employs TRBV9 and TRBJ2-1, with D maybe TRBD2 (7 bases). Germline CDR1 and CDR2: SGDLS and YYNGEE. This CDR3 spans 16 amino acids. Trimming stripped 4 bases from V and 4 bases from J, with 18 bases between.